These 4 T cell receptor beta chains came from one sample sequenced in a study of identical twins. In TCRdb, the 5' RACE reads were re-called with MiXCR into one record per CDR3 protein. The profile shows some 1,600,000 distinct CDR3 sequences, about 31% of them singletons. Sequences were obtained from cord blood. These receptors were collected from a newborn girl in good health.

The chain uses TRBV10-2 and TRBJ1-2, with D unresolved. V dropped 3 bases and J dropped 5 bases, with 10 bases sitting between them. The germline V gene has CDR1 WSHSY and CDR2 SAAADI. There are 13 residues in the CDR3. CDR3 nucleotide sequence: TGCGCCAGCAGTGAACCGCTCTTTTATGGCTACACCTTC. Translation: CASSEPLFYGYTF.

J is TRBJ2-7 and V is TRBV20-1; D is possibly TRBD1 (6 bases). The J call is in doubt because the DNA end fits TRBJ2-5 better. The CDR3 is 11 amino acids. Looked up from germline, CDR1 is DFQATT and CDR2 is SNEGSKA (reference sequence). The CDR3 DNA follows: TGCAGTGCTTCACAGGGAGAGACCCAGTACTTC. Translating it yields CSASQGETQYF.

This chain links TRBV20-1 with TRBJ2-3; D remains unclear. Trimming took 0 bases from V and 1 from J, leaving 8 bases between them. The CDR3 is made up of 14 amino acids. Germline V gene data show CDR1 as DFQATT and CDR2 as SNEGSKA (reference sequence). The chain's CDR3 is CSARDYLRTDTQYF. Written as DNA, the CDR3 is TGCAGTGCTAGAGACTACCTGCGCACAGATACGCAGTATTTT.

The chain couples TRBV20-1 to TRBJ1-6, with D uncertain. The V end was cut by 1 base, the J end by 10 bases, with 11 bases between. Germline assignment: CDR1 DFQATT and CDR2 SNEGSKA (reference sequence). This CDR3 comprises 13 residues. The CDR3 here is CSARVVVGSPLHF. The CDR3 bases are TGCAGTGCTAGAGTGGTGGTTGGGTCACCCCTCCACTTT.